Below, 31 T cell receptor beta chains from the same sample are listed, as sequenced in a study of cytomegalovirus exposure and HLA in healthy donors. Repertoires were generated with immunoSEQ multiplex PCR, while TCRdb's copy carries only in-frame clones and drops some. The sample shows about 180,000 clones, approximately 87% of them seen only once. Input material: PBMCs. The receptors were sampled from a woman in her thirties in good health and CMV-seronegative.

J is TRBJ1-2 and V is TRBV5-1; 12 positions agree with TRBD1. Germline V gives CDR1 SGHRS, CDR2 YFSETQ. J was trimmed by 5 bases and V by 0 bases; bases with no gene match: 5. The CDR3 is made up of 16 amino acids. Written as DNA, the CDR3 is TGCGCCAGCAGCTTGGACGGGGACAGGGGGCGATATGGCTACACCTTC. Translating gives CASSLDGDRGRYGYTF.

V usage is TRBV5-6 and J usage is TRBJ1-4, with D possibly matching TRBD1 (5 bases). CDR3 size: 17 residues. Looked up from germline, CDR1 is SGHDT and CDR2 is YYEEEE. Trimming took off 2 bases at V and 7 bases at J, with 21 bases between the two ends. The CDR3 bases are TGTGCCAGCAGCTTAATAGCAGAGGGGCTGGGGGGTGAAAAACTGTTTTTT. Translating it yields CASSLIAEGLGGEKLFF. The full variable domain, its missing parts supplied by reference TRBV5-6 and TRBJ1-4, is DAGVTQSPTHLIKTRGQQVTLRCSPKSGHDTVSWYQQALGQGPQFIFQYYEEEERQRGNFPDRFSGHQFPNYSSELNVNALLLGDSALYLCASSLIAEGLGGEKLFFGSGTQLSVL.

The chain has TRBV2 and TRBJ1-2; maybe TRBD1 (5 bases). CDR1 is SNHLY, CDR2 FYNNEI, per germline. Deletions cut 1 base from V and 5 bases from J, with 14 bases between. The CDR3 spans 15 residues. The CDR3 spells CASSEEGLGVYGYTF. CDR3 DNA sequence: TGTGCCAGCAGTGAAGAGGGGCTAGGGGTGTATGGCTACACCTTC.

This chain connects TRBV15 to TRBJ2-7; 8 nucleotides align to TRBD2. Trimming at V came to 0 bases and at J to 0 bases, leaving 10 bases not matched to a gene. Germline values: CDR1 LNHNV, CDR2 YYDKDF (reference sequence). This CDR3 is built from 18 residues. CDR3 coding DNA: TGTGCCACCAGCAGAGACCCCCTTGGCGGGGGGCGCTCCTACGAGCAGTACTTC. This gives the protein CATSRDPLGGGRSYEQYF.

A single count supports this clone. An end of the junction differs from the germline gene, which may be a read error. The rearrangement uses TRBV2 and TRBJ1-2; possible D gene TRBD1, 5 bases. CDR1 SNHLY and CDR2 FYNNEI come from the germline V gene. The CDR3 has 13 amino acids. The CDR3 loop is CASRLAGNYGYTF. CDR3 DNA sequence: TGTGCCAGCAGGTTGGCAGGGAACTACGGCTACACCTTC.

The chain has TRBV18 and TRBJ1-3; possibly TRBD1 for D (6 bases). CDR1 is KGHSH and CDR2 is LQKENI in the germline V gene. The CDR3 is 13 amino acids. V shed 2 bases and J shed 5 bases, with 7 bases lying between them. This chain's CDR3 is CASSPGDRNTIYF. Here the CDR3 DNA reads TGTGCCAGCTCACCAGGGGACAGAAACACCATATATTTT.

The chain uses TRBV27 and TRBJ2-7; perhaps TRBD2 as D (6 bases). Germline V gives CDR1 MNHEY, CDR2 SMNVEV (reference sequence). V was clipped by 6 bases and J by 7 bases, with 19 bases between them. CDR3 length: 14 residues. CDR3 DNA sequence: TGTGCCAGCAGCTACGGGAGCCTTTGGCAAGAGCAGTACTTC. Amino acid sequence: CASSYGSLWQEQYF.

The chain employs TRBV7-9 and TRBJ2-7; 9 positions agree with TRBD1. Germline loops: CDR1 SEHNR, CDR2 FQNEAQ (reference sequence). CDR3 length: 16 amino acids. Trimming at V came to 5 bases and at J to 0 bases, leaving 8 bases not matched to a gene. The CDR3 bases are TGTGCCAGCAGCCAAGGACAGGGGTTCAGCTCCTACGAGCAGTACTTC. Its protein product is CASSQGQGFSSYEQYF.

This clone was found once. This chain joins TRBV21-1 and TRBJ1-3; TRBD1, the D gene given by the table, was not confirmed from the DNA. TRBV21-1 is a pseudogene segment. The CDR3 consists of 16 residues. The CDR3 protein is CASSKAGHRNGNTIYF. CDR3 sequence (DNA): TGTGCCAGCAGCAAAGCGGGACACCGAAATGGAAACACCATATATTTT.

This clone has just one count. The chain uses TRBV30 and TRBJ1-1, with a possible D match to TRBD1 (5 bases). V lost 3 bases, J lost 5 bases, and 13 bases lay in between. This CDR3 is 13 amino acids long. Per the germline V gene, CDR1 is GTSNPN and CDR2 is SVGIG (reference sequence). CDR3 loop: CAWRNFRDTEAFF. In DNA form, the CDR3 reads TGTGCCTGGAGAAACTTCAGGGATACTGAAGCTTTCTTT.

The CDR3 nucleotides read TGTGCCAGCAGGATGACAGGAGGCGTAGGTTACGAGCAGTACTTC. Translating gives CASRMTGGVGYEQYF. The chain carries TRBV6-1 and TRBJ2-7, with D maybe TRBD1 (6 bases). Trimming took 6 bases from V and 4 from J, leaving 19 bases between them. The CDR3 runs 15 residues. Germline CDR1 MNHNS, CDR2 SASEGT.

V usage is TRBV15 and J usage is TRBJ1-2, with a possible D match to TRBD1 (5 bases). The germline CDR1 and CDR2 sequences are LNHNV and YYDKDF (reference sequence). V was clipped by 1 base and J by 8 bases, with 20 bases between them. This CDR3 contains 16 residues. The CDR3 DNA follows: TGTGCCACCAGCAGAGGGAGAACCGGGACTCAAGCCGGCTACACCTTC. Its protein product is CATSRGRTGTQAGYTF.

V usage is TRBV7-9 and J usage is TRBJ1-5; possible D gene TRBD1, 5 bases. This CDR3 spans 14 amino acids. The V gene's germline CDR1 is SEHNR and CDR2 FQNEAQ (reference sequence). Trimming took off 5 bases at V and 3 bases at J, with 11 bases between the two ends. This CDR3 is CASSLTGVNQPQHF. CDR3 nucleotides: TGTGCCAGCAGCCTAACAGGAGTCAATCAGCCCCAGCATTTT.

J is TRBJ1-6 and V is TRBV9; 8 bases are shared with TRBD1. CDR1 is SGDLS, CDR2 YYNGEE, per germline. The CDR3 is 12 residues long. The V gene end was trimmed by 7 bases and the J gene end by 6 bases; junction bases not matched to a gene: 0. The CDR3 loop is CASGTGNSPLHF. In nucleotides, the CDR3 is TGTGCCAGCGGGACAGGTAATTCACCCCTCCACTTT.

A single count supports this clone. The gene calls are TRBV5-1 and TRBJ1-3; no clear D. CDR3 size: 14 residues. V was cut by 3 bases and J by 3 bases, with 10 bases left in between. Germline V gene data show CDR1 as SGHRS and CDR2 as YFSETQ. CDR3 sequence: CASSSKTGGNTIYF. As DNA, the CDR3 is TGCGCCAGCAGCTCCAAGACGGGTGGAAACACCATATATTTT. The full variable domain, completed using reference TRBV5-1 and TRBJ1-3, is KAGVTQTPRYLIKTRGQQVTLSCSPISGHRSVSWYQQTPGQGLQFLFEYFSETQRNKGNFPGRFSGRQFSNSRSEMNVSTLELGDSALYLCASSSKTGGNTIYFGEGSWLTVV.

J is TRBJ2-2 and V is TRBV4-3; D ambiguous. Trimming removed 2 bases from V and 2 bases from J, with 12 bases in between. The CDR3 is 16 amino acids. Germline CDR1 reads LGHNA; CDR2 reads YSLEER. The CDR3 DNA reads TGCGCCAGCAGCCAATGGTCAACATCTAACACCGGGGAGCTGTTTTTT. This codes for CASSQWSTSNTGELFF.

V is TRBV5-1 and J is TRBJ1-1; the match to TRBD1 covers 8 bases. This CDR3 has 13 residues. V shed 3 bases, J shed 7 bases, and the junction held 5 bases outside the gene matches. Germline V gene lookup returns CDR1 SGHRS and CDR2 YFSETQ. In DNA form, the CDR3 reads TGCGCCAGCAGCTGGACAGGGAACGGTGAAGCTTTCTTT. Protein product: CASSWTGNGEAFF. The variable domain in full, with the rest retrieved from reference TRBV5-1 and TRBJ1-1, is KAGVTQTPRYLIKTRGQQVTLSCSPISGHRSVSWYQQTPGQGLQFLFEYFSETQRNKGNFPGRFSGRQFSNSRSEMNVSTLELGDSALYLCASSWTGNGEAFFGQGTRLTVV.

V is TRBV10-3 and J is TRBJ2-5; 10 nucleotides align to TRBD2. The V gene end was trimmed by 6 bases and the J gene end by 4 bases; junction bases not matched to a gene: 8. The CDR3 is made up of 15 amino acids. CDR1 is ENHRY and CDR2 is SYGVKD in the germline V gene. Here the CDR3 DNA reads TGTGCCATCAGGGGTAGCGGGGGGCCGGTAGAGACCCAGTACTTC. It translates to CAIRGSGGPVETQYF.

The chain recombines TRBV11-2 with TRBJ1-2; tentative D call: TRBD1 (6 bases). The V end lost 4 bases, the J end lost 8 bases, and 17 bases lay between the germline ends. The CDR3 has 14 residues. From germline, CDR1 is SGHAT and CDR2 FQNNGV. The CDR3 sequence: CASSSRGLGRGYTF. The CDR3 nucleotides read TGTGCCAGCAGCTCCAGGGGCCTGGGGAGAGGCTACACCTTC.

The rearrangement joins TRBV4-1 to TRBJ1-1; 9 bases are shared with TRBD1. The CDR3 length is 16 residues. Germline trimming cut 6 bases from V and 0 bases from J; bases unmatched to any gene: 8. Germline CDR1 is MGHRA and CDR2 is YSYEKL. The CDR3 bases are TGCGCCAGCAGTCAGGACAGGGGACCGATGAACACTGAAGCTTTCTTT. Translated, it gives CASSQDRGPMNTEAFF.

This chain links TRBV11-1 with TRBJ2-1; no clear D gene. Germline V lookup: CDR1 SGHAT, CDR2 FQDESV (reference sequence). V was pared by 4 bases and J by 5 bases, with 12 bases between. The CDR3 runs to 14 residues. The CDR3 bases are TGTGCCAGCAGCTCCCTGGAGACCGACAATGAGCAGTTCTTC. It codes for CASSSLETDNEQFF.

The CDR3 sequence is CASSDKQGGRETQYF. The CDR3, as DNA: TGTGCCAGCAGTGATAAACAAGGGGGACGGGAGACCCAGTACTTC. The chain has TRBV2 and TRBJ2-5, with D maybe TRBD1 (6 bases). Germline loops: CDR1 SNHLY, CDR2 FYNNEI. V was cut by 3 bases and J by 5 bases, with 16 bases left in between. This CDR3 contains 15 residues.

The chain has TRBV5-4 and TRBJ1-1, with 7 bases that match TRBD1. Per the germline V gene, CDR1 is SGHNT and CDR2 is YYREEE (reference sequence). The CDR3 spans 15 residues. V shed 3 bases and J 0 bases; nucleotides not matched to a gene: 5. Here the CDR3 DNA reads TGTGCCAGCAGCTCACCGGGACAGTTGAACACTGAAGCTTTCTTT. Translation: CASSSPGQLNTEAFF. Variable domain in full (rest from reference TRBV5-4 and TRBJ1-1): ETGVTQSPTHLIKTRGQQVTLRCSSQSGHNTVSWYQQALGQGPQFIFQYYREEENGRGNFPPRFSGLQFPNYSSELNVNALELDDSALYLCASSSPGQLNTEAFFGQGTRLTVV.

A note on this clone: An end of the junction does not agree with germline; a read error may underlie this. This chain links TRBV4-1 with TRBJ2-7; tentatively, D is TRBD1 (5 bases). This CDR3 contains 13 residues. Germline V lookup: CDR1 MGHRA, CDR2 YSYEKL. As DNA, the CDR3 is TGCGCCAGCAGCCAAGATTGGCCAGGGCAGAGCTTCTTC. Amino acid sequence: CASSQDWPGQSFF.

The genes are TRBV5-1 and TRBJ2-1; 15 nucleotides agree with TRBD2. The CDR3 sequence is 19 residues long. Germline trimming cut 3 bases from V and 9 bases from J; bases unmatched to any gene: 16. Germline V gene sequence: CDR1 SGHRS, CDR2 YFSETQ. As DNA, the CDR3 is TGCGCCAGCAGCTCCAGAAGGACTAGCGGGGGGGCCATTGGACCTGAGCAGTTCTTC. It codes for CASSSRRTSGGAIGPEQFF.

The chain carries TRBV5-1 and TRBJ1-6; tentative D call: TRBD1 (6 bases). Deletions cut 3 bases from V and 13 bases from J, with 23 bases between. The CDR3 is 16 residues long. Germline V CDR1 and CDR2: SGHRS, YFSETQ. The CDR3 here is CASSSPVGNLRGPLHF. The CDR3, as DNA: TGCGCCAGCAGCTCACCCGTCGGGAACTTGAGGGGGCCCCTCCACTTT.

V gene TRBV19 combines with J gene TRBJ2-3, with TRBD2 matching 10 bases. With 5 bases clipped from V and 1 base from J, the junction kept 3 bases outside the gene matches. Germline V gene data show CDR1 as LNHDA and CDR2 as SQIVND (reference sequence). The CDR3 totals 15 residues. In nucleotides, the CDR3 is TGTGCCAGTAGTCTCGGGACTAGCGGCACAGATACGCAGTATTTT. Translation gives CASSLGTSGTDTQYF.

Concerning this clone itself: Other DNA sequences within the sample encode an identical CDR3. CDR3 coding DNA: TGTGCCTGGAGTGTGGACAGGAACACTGAAGCTTTCTTT. This translates into CAWSVDRNTEAFF. The chain uses TRBV30 and TRBJ1-1; D is perhaps TRBD1 (6 bases). Germline V gene lookup returns CDR1 GTSNPN and CDR2 SVGIG (reference sequence). V lost 0 bases and J 1 base, leaving 6 bases between the germline ends. The CDR3 totals 13 residues. The variable domain in full, completed from reference TRBV30 and TRBJ1-1, reads SQTIHQWPATLVQPVGSPLSLECTVEGTSNPNLYWYRQAAGRGLQLLFYSVGIGQISSEVPQNLSASRPQDRQFILSSKKLLLSDSGFYLCAWSVDRNTEAFFGQGTRLTVV.

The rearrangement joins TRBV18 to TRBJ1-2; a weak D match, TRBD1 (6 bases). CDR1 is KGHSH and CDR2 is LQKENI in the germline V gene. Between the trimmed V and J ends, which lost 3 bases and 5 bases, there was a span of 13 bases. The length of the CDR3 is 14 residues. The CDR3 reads CASSPNPGVYGYTF. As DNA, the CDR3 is TGTGCCAGCTCACCGAATCCAGGGGTTTATGGCTACACCTTC.

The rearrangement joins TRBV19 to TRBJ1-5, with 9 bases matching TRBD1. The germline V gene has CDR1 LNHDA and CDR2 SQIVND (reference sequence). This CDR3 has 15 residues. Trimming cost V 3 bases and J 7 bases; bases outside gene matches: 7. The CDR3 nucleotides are TGTGCCAGTAGTATCCAAGGGACAGGGATCCAGCCCCAGCATTTT. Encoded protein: CASSIQGTGIQPQHF.

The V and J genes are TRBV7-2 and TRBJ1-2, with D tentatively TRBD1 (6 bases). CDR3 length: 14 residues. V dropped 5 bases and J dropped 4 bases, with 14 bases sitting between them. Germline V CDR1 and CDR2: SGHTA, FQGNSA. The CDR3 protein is CASSPDRYGYGYTF. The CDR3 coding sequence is TGTGCCAGCAGCCCCGACAGGTATGGCTATGGCTACACCTTC.